The clone carrying this TCR beta chain was counted ten times or more. Its antigen is as yet unknown. As to time point: patch test 2, 6 weeks after DPC sensitization. Stated treatment: therapeutic diphenylcyclopropenone sensitization with weekly scalp DPC. The study enrolled 18 to 70-year-old alopecia patients suitable for DPC. TCRdb used MiXCR to reprocess the RACE reads, holding one entry per CDR3 protein. The sample has approximately 68,000 distinct CDR3 sequences; about 9% are singletons. This record belongs to a study of human T cells and chemical hapten exposure. Trimming pared 4 bases from V and 7 bases from J, leaving 10 bases between. In germline, CDR1 is DFQATT, CDR2 SNEGSKA (reference sequence). The CDR3 has 11 amino acids. Regarding the study as a whole: Large CDR3 similarity clusters arose significantly more often from expanded TCRs than from controls.

The chain has TRBV20-1 and TRBJ2-5; tentatively, D is TRBD1 or TRBD2 (6 bases each). The sample in question was whole blood, obtained in connection with sensitization to the hapten diphenylcyclopropenone (DPC). The TCR was taken from a woman between 50 and 59 years old with alopecia areata. Some clones in this sample may be carry-over from other donors' samples. The CDR3 spells CSAKGGLTQYF. The CDR3 bases are TGCAGTGCTAAGGGGGGTCTGACCCAGTACTTC.